The rows below give T cell receptor beta chains drawn from one sample of a study of CD8+ T cells in alopecia areata. TCRdb's table, derived via immunoSEQ multiplex PCR, lists solely in-frame clones and lacks some. The sample has approximately 98,000 clones; about 50% are singletons. Sequencing used NKG2D-low CD8+ T cells sorted from blood. These receptors originate from a human donor with alopecia areata. Both conserved end residues are part of each CDR3.

>TRBJ2-1|TRBV6-5
CASSYRSGSEQFF
>TRBJ2-3|TRBV7-9
CASRWGSGSDTQYF
>TRBJ2-7|TRBV29-1
CSVGDSSYEQYF
>TRBJ2-1|TRBV23-1
CASSQLTGPYNEQFF
>TRBJ2-3|TRBV9
CASSVGSTDTQYF
>TRBJ2-5|TRBV9
CASSVGRGDQETQYF
>TRBJ2-7|TRBV2
CASSAILDEQYF
>TRBJ1-2|TRBV4-1
CASSPSVANYGYTF
>TRBJ1-1|TRBV7-9
CASSWIVDTEAFF
>TRBJ2-1|TRBV5-1
CASSEDYSYNEQFF
>TRBJ1-2|TRBV29-1
CSVESGASGYTF
>TRBJ2-1|TRBV27
CASRSGYEQFF
>TRBJ2-1|TRBV28
CASSVSTPEQFF
>TRBJ2-7|TRBV19
CASSIAEEQYF
>TRBJ2-1|TRBV7-9
CASSFPEGPVRNEQFF
>TRBJ2-7|TRBV6-5
CASTVGGGGFYEQYF
>TRBJ2-7|TRBV27
CASSLGGRLYEQYF
>TRBJ2-1|TRBV19
CASSMTSGDYNEQFF
>TRBJ2-3|TRBV28
CASSGGRTDTQYF
>TRBJ2-2|TRBV13
CASSFSGELFF
>TRBJ1-1|TRBV6-4
CASPLHKTNTEAFF
>TRBJ1-1|TRBV19
CASSPLGYTEAFF
>TRBJ2-5|TRBV30
CAWSTTSEYIGTQYF
>TRBJ2-3|TRBV29-1
CSAYLPLGASTDTQYF
>TRBJ2-2|TRBV7-3
CASSLNVAGGPSTGELFF
>TRBJ1-4|TRBV6-5
CASSYSVGEKLFF
>TRBJ1-2|TRBV27
CASMSFNYGYTF
>TRBJ2-5|TRBV27
CASSQTSGWRETQYF
>TRBJ2-7|TRBV11-1
CASSLLGTGGPYEQYF
>TRBJ2-2|TRBV4-1
CASSHRTGTAPITGELFF
>TRBJ2-1|TRBV7-2
CASSLNGGNEQFF
>TRBJ1-2|TRBV7-9
CASIPTGLQPYGYTF
>TRBJ2-7|TRBV4-1
CASSLGTGIVYEQYF
>TRBJ2-1|TRBV6-5
CASSYSASNEQFF
>TRBJ2-2|TRBV27
CASSSNTGELFF
>TRBJ2-5|TRBV28
CASRSSGETQYF
>TRBJ1-2|TRBV7-2
CASSRGRGAIYGYTF
>TRBJ2-1|TRBV27
CASSSRAGGYNEQFF
>TRBJ1-2|TRBV13
CASSLASDENYGYTF
>TRBJ1-5|TRBV6-1
CASSLGGYSNQPQHF
>TRBJ2-1|TRBV6-5
CASSYPGLAGVSEQFF
>TRBJ2-7|TRBV27
CASGEQYF
>TRBJ2-5|TRBV6-5
CASSYSRGRLQETQYF
>TRBJ2-2|TRBV6-1
CASIRAGELFF
>TRBJ2-6|TRBV7-9
CASPPPGPGANVLTF
>TRBJ2-1|TRBV5-6
CASSPGLEQFF
>TRBJ2-5|TRBV7-9
CASSLDVRETQYF
>TRBJ1-1|TRBV27
CASRTGATEAFF
>TRBJ2-5|TRBV30
CAWRHVHQETQYF
>TRBJ2-1|TRBV5-1
CASSLFEGLRNEQFF
>TRBJ2-5|TRBV13
CASSPSGLEGTQYF
>TRBJ2-5|TRBV27
CASSLIQGETQYF
>TRBJ2-5|TRBV7-9
CASSQSGTQETQYF
>TRBJ2-7|TRBV4-1
CASSQAVAEYEQYF
>TRBJ2-7|TRBV27
CASRRTGTSYEQYF